One sample yielded the 8 T cell receptor beta chains listed below, sequenced in a study of T cell changes during pregnancy in multiple sclerosis. Produced via immunoSEQ multiplex PCR; TCRdb's table is partial and in-frame only. Of nearly 45,000 clones in the sample, 96% were seen once. Sequencing was performed on peripheral blood, taken in the second trimester of pregnancy. Source of these receptors: a female donor with multiple sclerosis, enrolled in a pregnancy study.

This chain connects TRBV9 to TRBJ1-1; 7 positions agree with TRBD1. The germline V gene encodes CDR1 SGDLS and CDR2 YYNGEE. Losses at the gene ends were 4 bases for V and 5 bases for J; bases not matched to a gene: 8. The CDR3 spans 14 residues. The CDR3 loop is CASSPQTGRTEAFF. CDR3 bases: TGTGCCAGCAGCCCTCAGACAGGGAGGACTGAAGCTTTCTTT.

The chain recombines TRBV7-3 with TRBJ2-1, with 7 bases that match TRBD1. V was pared by 3 bases and J by 9 bases, with 11 bases of the junction left unmatched. CDR3 length: 15 residues. CDR1 and CDR2 from the germline V gene are SGHTA and FQGTGA. The CDR3 coding sequence is TGTGCCAGCAGCTTGACAGGGCCCCAATTAGCTGAGCAGTTCTTC. Its protein product is CASSLTGPQLAEQFF.

The chain combines TRBV5-1 with TRBJ2-7; TRBD1 might be the D (5 bases). The CDR3 runs 15 residues. Germline CDR1 and CDR2: SGHRS and YFSETQ. Trimming shortened V by 6 bases and J by 5 bases, and 21 bases separated the two germline ends. CDR3 sequence (DNA): TGCGCCAGCAAAGAGTCCGGACACTCGTCAAACGAGCAGTACTTC. It is translated as CASKESGHSSNEQYF.

The V call is TRBV7-9, the J call TRBJ1-5; no clear D. CDR1 and CDR2 (germline): SEHNR, FQNEAQ (reference sequence). The CDR3 is 12 amino acids. Trimming left V 1 base short and J 6 bases short, with 4 bases between. CDR3 DNA: TGTGCCAGCAGCTTAGTCGGTCAGCCCCAGCATTTT. It is translated as CASSLVGQPQHF. Full variable domain (remainder filled in from reference TRBV7-9 and TRBJ1-5): DTGVSQNPRHKITKRGQNVTFRCDPISEHNRLYWYRQTLGQGPEFLTYFQNEAQLEKSRLLSDRFSAERPKGSFSTLEIQRTEQGDSAMYLCASSLVGQPQHFGDGTRLSIL.

The chain recombines TRBV5-1 with TRBJ2-5; TRBD2 aligns across 14 bases. CDR3 length equals 17 residues. CDR1 is SGHRS, CDR2 YFSETQ, per germline. V was pared by 2 bases and J by 4 bases, with 7 bases of the junction left unmatched. The DNA for the CDR3 is TGCGCCAGCAGCTTAACGGGACTAGCGGGGGTTGGAGAGACCCAGTACTTC. Its protein is CASSLTGLAGVGETQYF.

The V gene is TRBV6-6, the J gene TRBJ1-5, with D perhaps matching TRBD1 (5 bases). Trimming stripped 2 bases from V and 0 bases from J, with 8 bases between. From germline, CDR1 is MNHNY and CDR2 SVGAGI (reference sequence). The CDR3 spans 15 residues. CDR3 region: CASSYGGNSNQPQHF. CDR3 DNA sequence: TGTGCCAGCAGTTACGGGGGGAATAGCAATCAGCCCCAGCATTTT.

The rearrangement links TRBV7-6 to TRBJ1-3; TRBD1 is a possible D gene (6 bases). Per germline, CDR1 SGHVS and CDR2 FNYEAQ. V dropped 2 bases and J dropped 4 bases, with 24 bases sitting between them. The CDR3 is 19 residues long. This CDR3 is CASSLLGGEDNRVGNTIYF. The CDR3 DNA follows: TGTGCCAGCAGCTTACTAGGGGGAGAAGATAACAGGGTGGGAAACACCATATATTTT.

The chain has TRBV27 and TRBJ1-1, with D perhaps TRBD1 (5 bases). CDR1 is MNHEY, CDR2 SMNVEV, per germline (reference sequence). Trimming removed 2 bases from V and 1 base from J, with 5 bases in between. This CDR3 is built from 13 residues. As DNA, the CDR3 is TGTGCCAGCAGTTTAGGACAGAACACTGAAGCTTTCTTT. Residues: CASSLGQNTEAFF.